This T cell receptor beta chain is from a study of blood T cell repertoires in COVID-19. Study summary: Researchers got acute and convalescent COVID-19 samples from the United States, Italy and Spain. T cells, B-cell-depleted T cells, or PBMCs provided the cDNA or gDNA that served as material.

The table lists this clone with many counts. Per the study methods: Reference gene primer amplification in the assay estimated nucleated cell counts. Some clones are missing from TCRdb's copy, which holds only in-frame ones; the method was immunoSEQ multiplex PCR. For V, J and clone size, that table is used; D and trimming come from the DNA. Found here are around 380,000 clones, more than 75% of them singletons; the top ten hold 1.1%. The germline CDR1 and CDR2 sequences are GTSNPN and SVGIG (reference sequence). The CDR3 runs to 14 residues. The J segment lost 10 bases and the V segment lost 4 bases, leaving 9 bases of the junction unmatched.

Sequencing used peripheral blood. This TCR was sampled from a human donor with acute or convalescent COVID-19. The donor label of this sample is uncertain. The chain combines TRBV30 with TRBJ1-6, with 8 bases matching TRBD1. The CDR3 DNA sequence: TGTGCCTGGAAACCGGGACAGGCGGGATCACCCCTCCACTTT. Protein: CAWKPGQAGSPLHF. Supplemented by reference TRBV30 and TRBJ1-6, the full variable domain reads SQTIHQWPATLVQPVGSPLSLECTVEGTSNPNLYWYRQAAGRGLQLLFYSVGIGQISSEVPQNLSASRPQDRQFILSSKKLLLSDSGFYLCAWKPGQAGSPLHFGNGTRLTVT.